This T cell receptor (beta chain) was documented in a study of Graves' ophthalmopathy and Graves' hyperthyroidism. Whole-study context: The blood sample was drawn at first diagnosis and before any treatment.

A note on this clonotype: Its antigen is undetermined.

The CDR3 loop spans 16 amino acids. V shed 5 bases, J shed 6 bases, and the junction held 15 bases outside the gene matches. Per germline, CDR1 SGHAT and CDR2 FQNNGV. Study findings and constraints: The model's prediction of ophthalmopathy progression had around 70% sensitivity and around 77% specificity. A model of 13 signatures distinguished ophthalmopathy from stable hyperthyroidism at 87.88% sensitivity and 70% to 84% specificity.

CDR3 regions of TCR beta were amplified from RNA transcripts. In the first round, RT-PCR was carried out with HTBI primers, and a multiplex PCR formed the second round. From the multiplex PCR reads, TCRdb called clonotypes with MiXCR, one entry per CDR3 protein. The sample yields roughly 700,000 distinct CDR3 sequences, roughly two fifths seen once. The chain employs TRBV11-2 and TRBJ2-7, with TRBD2 matching 8 bases. Source material: peripheral blood. The receptor was isolated from an adult man with Graves' ophthalmopathy. The CDR3 is CASSLLTSGGYFEQYF. CDR3 bases: TGTGCCAGCAGCCTCCTAACCAGCGGGGGCTATTTCGAGCAGTACTTC.